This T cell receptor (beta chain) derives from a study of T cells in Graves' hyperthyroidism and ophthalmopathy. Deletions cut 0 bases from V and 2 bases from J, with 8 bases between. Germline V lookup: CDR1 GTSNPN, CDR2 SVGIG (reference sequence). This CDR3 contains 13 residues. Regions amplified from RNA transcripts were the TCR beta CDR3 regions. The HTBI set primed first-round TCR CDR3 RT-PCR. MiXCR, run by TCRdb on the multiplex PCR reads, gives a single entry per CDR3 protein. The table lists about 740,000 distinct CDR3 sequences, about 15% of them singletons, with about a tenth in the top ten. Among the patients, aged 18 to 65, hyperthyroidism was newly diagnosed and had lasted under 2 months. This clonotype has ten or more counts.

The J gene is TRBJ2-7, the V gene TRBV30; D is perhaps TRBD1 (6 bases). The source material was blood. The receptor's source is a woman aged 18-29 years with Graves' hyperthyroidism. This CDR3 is CAWSVHRAYEQYF. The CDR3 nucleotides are TGTGCCTGGAGTGTACACAGGGCCTACGAGCAGTACTTC.